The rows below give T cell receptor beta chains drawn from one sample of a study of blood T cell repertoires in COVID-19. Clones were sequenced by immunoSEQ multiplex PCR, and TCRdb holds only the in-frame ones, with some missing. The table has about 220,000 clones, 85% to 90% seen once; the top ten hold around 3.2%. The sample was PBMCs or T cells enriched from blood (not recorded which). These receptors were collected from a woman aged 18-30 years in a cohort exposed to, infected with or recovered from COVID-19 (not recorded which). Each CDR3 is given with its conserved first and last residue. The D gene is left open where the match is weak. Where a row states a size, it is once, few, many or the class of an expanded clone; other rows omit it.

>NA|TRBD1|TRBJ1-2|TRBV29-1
CSVVQGADGYTF
TGCAGCGTTGTGCAGGGGGCGGATGGCTACACCTTC
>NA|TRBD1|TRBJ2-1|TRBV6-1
CASSERTSGTAEDEQFF
TGTGCCAGCAGTGAAAGGACTTCTGGGACAGCAGAGGATGAGCAGTTCTTC
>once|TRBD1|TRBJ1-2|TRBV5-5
CASSWKGQGVNYGYTF
TGTGCCAGCAGCTGGAAGGGACAGGGGGTGAACTATGGCTACACCTTC
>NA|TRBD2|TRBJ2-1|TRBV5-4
CASHTSGGLWNEQFF
TGTGCCAGCCATACTAGCGGGGGGTTGTGGAATGAGCAGTTCTTC
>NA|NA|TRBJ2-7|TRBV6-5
CASSNAGYYEQYF
TGTGCCAGCAGTAACGCAGGGTACTACGAGCAGTACTTC
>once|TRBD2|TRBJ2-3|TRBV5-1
CASSSGTSGTDTQYF
TGCGCCAGCAGCTCTGGGACTAGCGGGACAGATACGCAGTATTTT
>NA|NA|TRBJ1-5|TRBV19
CASSIVPFNQPQHF
TGTGCCAGTAGTATAGTTCCATTCAATCAGCCCCAGCATTTT
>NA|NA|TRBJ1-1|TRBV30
CAWSRGQNTEAFF
TGTGCCTGGAGCCGGGGACAGAACACTGAAGCTTTCTTT
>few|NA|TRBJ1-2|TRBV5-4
CASSLVASNYGYTF
TGTGCCAGCAGCTTGGTAGCCAGTAACTATGGCTACACCTTC
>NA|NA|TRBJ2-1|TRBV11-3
CASSLSGSAYNEQFF
TGTGCCAGCAGCCTCTCGGGGAGCGCCTACAATGAGCAGTTCTTC
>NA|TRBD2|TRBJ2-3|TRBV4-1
CASSHGDVLAGLSDTQYF
TGCGCCAGCAGCCATGGGGACGTACTAGCGGGGCTTTCAGATACGCAGTATTTT
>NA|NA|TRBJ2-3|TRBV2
CATSGEGADTQYF
TGTGCCACCTCTGGGGAGGGGGCAGATACGCAGTATTTT
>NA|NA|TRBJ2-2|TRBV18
CASSPRAAGNTGELFF
TGTGCCAGCTCCCCAAGGGCGGCGGGGAACACCGGGGAGCTGTTTTTT
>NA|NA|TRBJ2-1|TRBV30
CAWRRLGRGNEQFF
TGTGCCTGGAGAAGACTAGGGAGGGGGAATGAGCAGTTCTTC
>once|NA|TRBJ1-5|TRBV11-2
CASSSWTHSNQPQHF
TGTGCCAGCAGTTCCTGGACACATAGCAATCAGCCCCAGCATTTT
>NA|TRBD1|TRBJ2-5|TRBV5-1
CASGWGQGLQETQYF
TGCGCCAGCGGGTGGGGACAGGGACTACAAGAGACCCAGTACTTC
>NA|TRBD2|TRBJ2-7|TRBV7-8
CASSLLFPASGHEQYF
TGTGCCAGCAGCTTATTATTCCCCGCTAGCGGACACGAGCAGTACTTC
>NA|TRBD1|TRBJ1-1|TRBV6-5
CASSWEQGKGAEAFF
TGTGCCAGCAGTTGGGAACAGGGGAAAGGCGCTGAAGCTTTCTTT
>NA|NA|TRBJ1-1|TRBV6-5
CASLGTLNTEAFF
TGTGCCAGCTTGGGCACTCTGAACACTGAAGCTTTCTTT
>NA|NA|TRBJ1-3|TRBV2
CASSEGPFSGNTIYF
TGTGCCAGCAGTGAGGGGCCGTTCTCTGGAAACACCATATATTTT
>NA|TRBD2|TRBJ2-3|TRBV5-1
CASSHTSGSTDTQYF
TGCGCCAGCAGCCATACTAGCGGGAGCACAGATACGCAGTATTTT
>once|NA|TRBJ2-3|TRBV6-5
CASSLLVRTDTQYF
TGTGCCAGCAGTTTACTAGTCAGAACAGATACGCAGTATTTT
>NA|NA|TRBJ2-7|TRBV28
CASSLQGYEQYF
TGTGCCAGCAGTTTACAGGGCTACGAGCAGTACTTC